This record looks at one T cell receptor (beta chain) sequence and its context. What it recognizes is unknown. The sample is drawn from a study of cytotoxic CD8 clonotypes in ibrutinib-treated CLL. Study-wide background: Partial responses numbered about 24 and complete responses 2; after a median approximately 70 months, roughly 15 stayed remitted and about twelve progressed. Sequencing produced an average of approximately 230,000 productive templates and tens of thousands of productive rearrangements per sample.

Using immunoSEQ multiplex PCR, the repertoire was profiled, and TCRdb retains in-frame clones only, with some absent. The data show over 150,000 clones, with approximately 68% seen just once and around an eighth held by the top ten. Study observations and caveats: Private clonotypes, not public ones, expanded at ibrutinib response. Baseline levels were approached again at progression, after clonality had risen at ibrutinib response.

Sequenced here: PBMCs, sampled after 24 months of ibrutinib treatment. The source is a human donor with chronic lymphocytic leukemia.

DNA of the CDR3: TGTGCCAGCAGTGAGTTCTTATCAGGGCAAGAGACCCAGTACTTC. As protein: CASSEFLSGQETQYF. The chain carries TRBV6-1 and TRBJ2-5; tentatively, D is TRBD1 (5 bases). Between the trimmed V and J ends, which lost 3 bases and 2 bases, there was a span of 13 bases. Germline CDR1 and CDR2: MNHNS and SASEGT. The CDR3 has 15 amino acids.